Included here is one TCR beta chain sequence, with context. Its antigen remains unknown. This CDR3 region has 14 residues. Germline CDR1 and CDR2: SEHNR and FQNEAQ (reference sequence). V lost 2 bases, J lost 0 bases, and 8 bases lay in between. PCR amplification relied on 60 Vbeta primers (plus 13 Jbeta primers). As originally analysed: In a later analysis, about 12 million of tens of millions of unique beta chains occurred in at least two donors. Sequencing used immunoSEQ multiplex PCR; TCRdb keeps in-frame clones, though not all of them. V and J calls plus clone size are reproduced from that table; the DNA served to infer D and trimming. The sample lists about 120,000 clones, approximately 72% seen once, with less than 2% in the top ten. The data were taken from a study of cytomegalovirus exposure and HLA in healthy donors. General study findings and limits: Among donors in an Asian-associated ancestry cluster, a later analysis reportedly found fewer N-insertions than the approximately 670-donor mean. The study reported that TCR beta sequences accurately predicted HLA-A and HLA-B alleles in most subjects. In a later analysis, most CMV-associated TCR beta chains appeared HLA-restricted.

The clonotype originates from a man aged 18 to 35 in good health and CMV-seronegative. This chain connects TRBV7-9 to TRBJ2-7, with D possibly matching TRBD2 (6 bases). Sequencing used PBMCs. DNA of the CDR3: TGTGCCAGCAGCTTAAGGCGGGGCTCCTACGAGCAGTACTTC. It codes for CASSLRRGSYEQYF.